This T cell receptor (beta chain) was sequenced during a study of blood T cell repertoires in COVID-19. Generated by immunoSEQ multiplex PCR, the TCRdb table keeps only in-frame clones and is missing some. This sample has about 110,000 clones, with 65% to 75% found just once. Germline values: CDR1 ENHRY, CDR2 SYGVKD. CDR3 length: 13 amino acids. J was trimmed by 7 bases and V by 10 bases; bases with no gene match: 8. The chain carries TRBV10-3 and TRBJ2-1, with 9 nucleotides matching TRBD2. Material for sequencing was peripheral blood. This receptor was obtained from an elderly man with acute or convalescent COVID-19. CDR3 protein: CATGTSTANEQFF. CDR3 DNA: TGTGCCACCGGGACTAGCACGGCAAATGAGCAGTTCTTC.